These 23 T cell receptor beta chains share one sample of origin, sequenced in a study of blood T cell repertoires in COVID-19 (dated by TCRdb to the early 2020s). Libraries were prepared through the immunoSEQ multiplex PCR assay. TCRdb's version of the immuneACCESS table is confined to in-frame rearrangements and falls short of the full clone set. An unresolved V gene accounts for under half of the shortfall where checked; the remainder is of unknown origin. The sample records about 14,000 clones, approximately 88% of which are singletons. The ten largest clones represent around 5.9% of the sample. Input material: peripheral blood. All receptors come from a human donor in a cohort sampled during active COVID-19.

This rearrangement joins TRBV13 to TRBJ2-2; D is uncertain. Germline V gene sequence: CDR1 PRHDT, CDR2 FYEKMQ (reference sequence). The CDR3 is made up of 15 amino acids. Trimming left V 4 bases short and J 0 bases short, with 9 bases between. CDR3 bases: TGTGCCAGCAGCTCCGTTCGGGCGAACACCGGGGAGCTGTTTTTT. This sequence encodes CASSSVRANTGELFF.

This clone was picked up one time. This chain links TRBV7-2 with TRBJ1-1, with D perhaps matching TRBD1 (5 bases). Per the germline V gene, CDR1 is SGHTA and CDR2 is FQGNSA. V lost 4 bases and J lost 8, with 14 bases in between. This CDR3 is 13 amino acids long. CDR3 nucleotides: TGTGCCAGCAGCTCCGACAGACTCGCCGAAGCTTTCTTT. Translating it yields CASSSDRLAEAFF.

V gene TRBV7-2 combines with J gene TRBJ2-7; the D gene is possibly TRBD1 (5 bases). The CDR3 totals 16 residues. Germline V lookup: CDR1 SGHTA, CDR2 FQGNSA. V lost 2 bases, J lost 5 bases, and 19 bases lay in between. Written as DNA, the CDR3 is TGTGCCAGCAGCTTACTGGTGGACACGGTCAAGCACGAGCAGTACTTC. It yields the protein CASSLLVDTVKHEQYF.

The chain has TRBV27 and TRBJ2-7; 12 nucleotides match TRBD2. The CDR3 loop spans 18 amino acids. Trimming took 8 bases from V and 3 from J; bases not matched to a gene: 17. Germline loops: CDR1 MNHEY, CDR2 SMNVEV (reference sequence). CDR3 loop: CASHQIGLAGKNRYEQYF. The CDR3 coding sequence is TGTGCCAGCCATCAAATAGGACTAGCGGGAAAAAACCGCTACGAGCAGTACTTC.

V is TRBV7-2 and J is TRBJ1-5; TRBD1 might be the D (5 bases). Germline loops: CDR1 SGHTA, CDR2 FQGNSA. There are 15 residues in the CDR3. V gave up 2 bases and J gave up 4 bases, with 12 bases separating them. The CDR3 DNA reads as TGTGCCAGCAGCTTAACCAGGGATCGGAATCAGCCCCAGCATTTT. It codes for CASSLTRDRNQPQHF.

CDR3 in DNA: TGTGCCAGCAGCTTATCTAGCAGTAGCTCCTACAATGAGCAGTTCTTC. Translated: CASSLSSSSSYNEQFF. This sequence joins TRBV7-6 and TRBJ2-1; possibly TRBD2 for D (5 bases). Germline CDR1 and CDR2: SGHVS and FNYEAQ. This CDR3 spans 16 amino acids. With 2 bases removed from V and 0 bases from J, the gap between germline ends came to 11 bases.

The genes are TRBV7-9 and TRBJ1-2; 9 positions agree with TRBD1. V was clipped by 8 bases and J by 3 bases; unmatched bases: 7. CDR1 is SEHNR and CDR2 is FQNEAQ in the germline V gene (reference sequence). This CDR3 contains 14 residues. As DNA, the CDR3 is TGTGCCAGCCATGAACAGGGGGCCGACTATGGCTACACCTTC. It is translated as CASHEQGADYGYTF. Full variable domain (missing parts from reference TRBV7-9 and TRBJ1-2): DTGVSQNPRHKITKRGQNVTFRCDPISEHNRLYWYRQTLGQGPEFLTYFQNEAQLEKSRLLSDRFSAERPKGSFSTLEIQRTEQGDSAMYLCASHEQGADYGYTFGSGTRLTVV.

This chain joins TRBV5-1 and TRBJ2-3, with D unresolved. Germline CDR1 and CDR2: SGHRS and YFSETQ. V was cut by 0 bases and J by 5 bases, with 7 bases left in between. This CDR3 has 13 residues. The CDR3 loop is CASSLAVKDTQYF. DNA for the CDR3: TGCGCCAGCAGCTTGGCCGTTAAAGATACGCAGTATTTT.

The chain links TRBV7-8 to TRBJ1-2, with D perhaps matching TRBD1 (6 bases). Deletions cut 10 bases from V and 2 bases from J, with 20 bases between. The CDR3 contains 15 residues. Germline V gene lookup returns CDR1 SGHVS and CDR2 FQNEAQ. CDR3 coding DNA: TGTGCCACCCAAAGGACGGGACAACTGAACTATGGCTACACCTTC. Translation: CATQRTGQLNYGYTF.

The rearrangement uses TRBV3-1 (or the pseudogene TRBV3-2) and TRBJ1-5; D is unclear. CDR1 is LGHDT and CDR2 is YNNKEL in the germline V gene (reference sequence). The CDR3 totals 13 residues. Trimming took off 4 bases at V and 7 bases at J, with 11 bases between the two ends. CDR3 DNA: TGTGCCAGCAGCCGAGAGGGAGGACAGCCCCAGCATTTT. It is translated as CASSREGGQPQHF.

V and J are TRBV11-2 and TRBJ2-1; 11 bases are a match to TRBD2. The germline CDR1 and CDR2 sequences are SGHAT and FQNNGV. This CDR3 contains 16 residues. V trimming: 5 bases; J trimming: 4 bases; junction bases outside the gene matches: 7. DNA of the CDR3: TGTGCCAGCAGCACCGGGACTAGCGGAAAGTACAATGAGCAGTTCTTC. This sequence encodes CASSTGTSGKYNEQFF. Full variable domain (rest looked up from reference TRBV11-2 and TRBJ2-1): EAGVAQSPRYKIIEKRQSVAFWCNPISGHATLYWYQQILGQGPKLLIQFQNNGVVDDSQLPKDRFSAERLKGVDSTLKIQPAKLEDSAVYLCASSTGTSGKYNEQFFGPGTRLTVL.

The V gene is TRBV2, the J gene TRBJ1-6; D is ambiguous. Trimming left V 2 bases short and J 10 bases short, with 18 bases between. The CDR3 length is 16 residues. Germline V gives CDR1 SNHLY, CDR2 FYNNEI. For the CDR3, the DNA is TGTGCCAGCAGTGAACTTAATTGGGAGCTGGAATCACCCCTCCACTTT. Amino acid sequence: CASSELNWELESPLHF.

V is TRBV10-3 and J is TRBJ2-3; 9 bases fit TRBD2. V lost 3 bases and J lost 4; bases outside the gene matches: 11. The CDR3 runs to 17 residues. Looked up from germline, CDR1 is ENHRY and CDR2 is SYGVKD. CDR3 DNA: TGTGCCATCAGTGAACGGCTAGCGGGACCTGAAGCAGATACGCAGTATTTT. Translated, it gives CAISERLAGPEADTQYF.

V usage is TRBV25-1 and J usage is TRBJ2-6, with a weak D call TRBD1 (5 bases). In germline, CDR1 is MGHDK, CDR2 SYGVNS. The germline V and J ends were trimmed by 0 bases and 0 bases, with 12 bases remaining between them. CDR3 size: 18 residues. This CDR3 is CASSEYGARGSGANVLTF. The DNA of the CDR3 is TGTGCCAGCAGTGAATATGGGGCCCGCGGCTCTGGGGCCAACGTCCTGACTTTC.

V and J are TRBV11-2 and TRBJ2-7; TRBD2 might be the D (6 bases). V lost 5 bases and J 3 bases, leaving 14 bases between the germline ends. From germline, CDR1 is SGHAT and CDR2 FQNNGV. This CDR3 is 14 amino acids long. CDR3 coding DNA: TGTGCCAGCAGCCCCCATAGCGGAGGCTACGAGCAGTACTTC. The encoded protein is CASSPHSGGYEQYF.

V gene TRBV5-1 combines with J gene TRBJ2-7; 8 bases match TRBD2. Germline V gives CDR1 SGHRS, CDR2 YFSETQ. V gave up 1 base and J gave up 4 bases; unmatched junction bases: 4. This CDR3 has 14 residues. Written as DNA, the CDR3 is TGCGCCAGCAGCTTGAGGCGGGAGGCGTACGAGCAGTACTTC. Translated: CASSLRREAYEQYF.

This clone rates as medium-sized (0.01 to 0.1%). This sequence joins TRBV9 and TRBJ1-4, with D perhaps matching TRBD1 (6 bases). This CDR3 has 15 residues. The germline CDR1 and CDR2 sequences are SGDLS and YYNGEE. V lost 4 bases, J lost 1 base, and 11 bases lay in between. Here the CDR3 reads CASSPGTLTNEKLFF. CDR3 sequence (DNA): TGTGCCAGCAGCCCGGGGACATTAACTAATGAAAAACTGTTTTTT. The variable domain in full, with the rest retrieved from reference TRBV9 and TRBJ1-4, is DSGVTQTPKHLITATGQRVTLRCSPRSGDLSVYWYQQSLDQGLQFLIQYYNGEERAKGNILERFSAQQFPDLHSELNLSSLELGDSALYFCASSPGTLTNEKLFFGSGTQLSVL.

In nucleotides, the CDR3 is TGTGCCTGGAGGGCGCTTACAGGGTCAGCCGGGGAGCTGTTTTTT. This codes for CAWRALTGSAGELFF. The chain is built from TRBV30 and TRBJ2-2, with a weak D call TRBD1 (6 bases). Germline assignment: CDR1 GTSNPN and CDR2 SVGIG (reference sequence). V shed 3 bases and J shed 6 bases, with 17 bases lying between them. The CDR3 loop spans 15 amino acids.

The rearrangement uses TRBV7-2 and TRBJ1-1; D not certain. From germline, CDR1 is SGHTA and CDR2 FQGNSA. The CDR3 has 15 residues. Trimming shortened V by 1 base and J by 3 bases, and 12 bases separated the two germline ends. The CDR3 DNA reads TGTGCCAGCAGCTTAGAACCCTTGAGGCACACTGAAGCTTTCTTT. Its translation is CASSLEPLRHTEAFF.

V is TRBV28 and J is TRBJ1-4, with TRBD1 as a possible D gene (5 bases). This CDR3 spans 14 amino acids. V shed 3 bases and J shed 8 bases, with 13 bases lying between them. CDR1 MDHEN and CDR2 SYDVKM come from the germline V gene. The CDR3 spells CASSLADIREKLFF. CDR3 in DNA: TGTGCCAGCAGTTTGGCGGACATTAGAGAAAAACTGTTTTTT.

This clone was found once. This chain links TRBV20-1 with TRBJ1-1, with a tentative D call TRBD1 (6 bases). V gave up 3 bases and J gave up 1 base, with 18 bases separating them. Germline V gene data show CDR1 as DFQATT and CDR2 as SNEGSKA (reference sequence). This CDR3 region has 16 residues. The CDR3 coding sequence is TGCAGTGCTAGTCCTTATTCCGGGACAACGAACACTGAAGCTTTCTTT. Translation: CSASPYSGTTNTEAFF.

The chain uses TRBV5-5 and TRBJ1-1; D is uncertain. Germline CDR1 SGHKS, CDR2 YYEKEE (reference sequence). The CDR3 has 15 residues. V dropped 0 bases and J dropped 1 base, with 10 bases sitting between them. The CDR3 loop reads CASSLGGSTNTEAFF. The DNA of the CDR3 is TGTGCCAGCAGCTTGGGAGGCAGTACGAACACTGAAGCTTTCTTT.

The chain carries TRBV28 and TRBJ2-3, with 7 positions matching TRBD1. Germline V lookup: CDR1 MDHEN, CDR2 SYDVKM. The CDR3 is 17 residues long. After removal of 5 bases from V and 0 bases from J, the junction contained 11 bases not matched to a gene. The CDR3 sequence: CASSRMTGPASTDTQYF. The CDR3 DNA reads as TGTGCCAGCAGTCGAATGACAGGGCCCGCTAGCACAGATACGCAGTATTTT.